The clone carrying this TCR beta chain was detected many times. Its matching antigen is unknown. A 10-nucleotide random UMI tagged transcripts in template-switch 5'RACE cDNA synthesis. TCRdb re-analysed the 5' RACE reads in MiXCR, keeping a single row per CDR3 protein. Among 84,000 or so distinct CDR3 sequences listed, about 4.5% were seen once. Germline CDR1 KGHDR, CDR2 SFDVKD. This CDR3 is 14 amino acids long. The V and J ends lost 4 bases and 2 bases, in that order; junction bases with no gene match: 4. The record originates from a study of neurological immune-mediated disorders. The study, taken as a whole, reports: One related-CDR3 cluster, found by phylogenetic grouping, held repertoires of 18 of 34 multiple sclerosis patients and is a possible signature.

Documented time point: longitudinal time-point 3. The receptor was derived from a woman aged 60-70 years with multiple sclerosis. Material for sequencing was PBMCs. The chain combines TRBV24-1 with TRBJ2-7; the match to TRBD1 covers 7 bases. The CDR3 loop is CATSEGTAPYEQYF. In nucleotides, the CDR3 is TGTGCCACCAGTGAAGGGACAGCTCCCTACGAGCAGTACTTC.